Here is one T cell receptor beta chain with its context. Its antigen is currently unknown. The study ran its PCR with 60 Vbeta and 13 Jbeta primers. Sequencing was performed with immunoSEQ multiplex PCR; in TCRdb, only in-frame clones are kept and a portion is missing. The table lists some 150,000 clones, approximately 80% of them singletons, with 9.5% to 15% in the top ten. The CDR3 loop spans 15 amino acids. CDR1 is LNHDA, CDR2 SQIVND, per germline (reference sequence). Trimming took 5 bases from V and 4 from J; bases not matched to a gene: 8. The data are from a study of cytomegalovirus exposure and HLA in healthy donors. Looking at the study overall: Early released data comprised around 85 million unique TCRs from HLA-typed donors.

Study-level points and caveats: Later on, an analysis found that several of the most significant clusters appeared to be linked to common viral pathogens, which included parvovirus B19.

The clonotype originates from a man in his thirties or forties in good health and CMV-seropositive. Sample: PBMCs. This chain connects TRBV19 to TRBJ1-2, with 9 bases identical to TRBD1. The CDR3 DNA reads as TGTGCCAGTAGTCAATCGACAGGGGGAATCTATGGCTACACCTTC. As protein: CASSQSTGGIYGYTF.